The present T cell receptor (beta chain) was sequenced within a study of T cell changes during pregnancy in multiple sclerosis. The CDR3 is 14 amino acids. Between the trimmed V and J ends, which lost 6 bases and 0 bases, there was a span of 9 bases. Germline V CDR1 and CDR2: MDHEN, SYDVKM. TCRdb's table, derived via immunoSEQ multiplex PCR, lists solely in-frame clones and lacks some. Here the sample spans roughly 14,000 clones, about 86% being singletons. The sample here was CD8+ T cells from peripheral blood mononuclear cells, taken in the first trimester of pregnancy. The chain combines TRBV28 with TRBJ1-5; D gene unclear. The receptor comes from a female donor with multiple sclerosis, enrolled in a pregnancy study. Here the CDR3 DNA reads TGTGCCAGCAGCGAGCTTTATAGCAATCAGCCCCAGCATTTT. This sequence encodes CASSELYSNQPQHF. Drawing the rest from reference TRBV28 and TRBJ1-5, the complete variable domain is DVKVTQSSRYLVKRTGEKVFLECVQDMDHENMFWYRQDPGLGLRLIYFSYDVKMKEKGDIPEGYSVSREKKERFSLILESASTNQTSMYLCASSELYSNQPQHFGDGTRLSIL.